Listed below are T cell receptor beta chains from one sample, sequenced in a study of response to subunit inactivated influenza vaccine. One entry per CDR3 protein results from TCRdb running MiXCR on the RT-PCR reads. The profile shows around 570,000 distinct CDR3 sequences, about 11% of them singletons. The same data also contributed to another study, on T cells expressing NK-cell markers.

This material consisted of PBMCs from blood, taken on the day of vaccination. The receptor set was obtained from a man aged 50-59 years who received an inactivated influenza vaccine. CDR3s include the opening cysteine and the closing phenylalanine or tryptophan. The D gene is left open where the match is weak. Only some rows state a clone size, as once, few, many or a class for expanded clones.

j_call: TRBJ2-1
clone_size: .
d_call: TRBD2
v_call: TRBV5-5
cdr3_aa: CASSPQLAGGQNEQFF
cdr3_nt: TGTGCCAGCAGCCCACAACTAGCGGGGGGGCAAAATGAGCAGTTCTTC

j_call: TRBJ2-4
clone_size: .
d_call: TRBD1
v_call: TRBV12-3/TRBV12-4
cdr3_aa: CASNSRAGQASLGAKNIQYF
cdr3_nt: TGTGCCAGCAATTCAAGGGCGGGACAGGCAAGCCTCGGAGCCAAAAACATTCAGTACTTC

j_call: TRBJ2-2
clone_size: .
d_call: .
v_call: TRBV11-2
cdr3_aa: CASSRSFPLEDTGELFF
cdr3_nt: TGTGCCAGCAGCCGCTCCTTTCCCCTTGAGGACACCGGGGAGCTGTTTTTT

j_call: TRBJ2-7
clone_size: few
d_call: TRBD1
v_call: TRBV7-9
cdr3_aa: CASSRTGPTYEQYF
cdr3_nt: TGTGCCAGCAGCCGGACAGGTCCTACCTACGAGCAGTACTTC

j_call: TRBJ2-3
clone_size: few
d_call: TRBD2
v_call: TRBV20-1
cdr3_aa: CSARGAAGGRTDTQYF
cdr3_nt: TGCAGTGCTAGAGGGGCAGCGGGAGGCCGCACAGATACGCAGTATTTT

j_call: TRBJ1-6
clone_size: .
d_call: .
v_call: TRBV10-3
cdr3_aa: CAIMDNRQGNNSPLHF
cdr3_nt: TGTGCCATCATGGATAACCGTCAAGGGAATAATTCACCCCTCCACTTT

j_call: TRBJ2-2
clone_size: few
d_call: TRBD2
v_call: TRBV7-6
cdr3_aa: CASSLEPSGGPNTGELFF
cdr3_nt: TGTGCCAGCAGCTTAGAGCCTAGCGGGGGGCCAAACACCGGGGAGCTGTTTTTT

j_call: TRBJ2-3
clone_size: .
d_call: .
v_call: TRBV5-5
cdr3_aa: CASSNSGDTQYF
cdr3_nt: TGTGCCAGCAGCAATAGCGGAGATACGCAGTATTTT

j_call: TRBJ2-1
clone_size: many
d_call: TRBD1
v_call: TRBV12-3/TRBV12-4
cdr3_aa: CASSPYRGSYNEQFF
cdr3_nt: TGTGCCAGCAGCCCATACAGGGGTTCCTACAATGAGCAGTTCTTC

j_call: TRBJ2-7
clone_size: few
d_call: .
v_call: TRBV6-2/TRBV6-3
cdr3_aa: CASSYGGLNSYEQYF
cdr3_nt: TGTGCCAGCAGTTACGGCGGGCTTAACTCCTACGAGCAGTACTTC

j_call: TRBJ2-1
clone_size: few
d_call: TRBD2
v_call: TRBV15
cdr3_aa: CATSRDVAGALNEQFF
cdr3_nt: TGTGCCACCAGCAGAGATGTAGCGGGGGCCCTCAATGAGCAGTTCTTC

j_call: TRBJ2-3
clone_size: .
d_call: TRBD1
v_call: TRBV4-3
cdr3_aa: CASSQDRAGGADTQYF
cdr3_nt: TGCGCCAGCAGCCAAGATCGGGCAGGGGGCGCAGATACGCAGTATTTT

j_call: TRBJ1-5
clone_size: many
d_call: .
v_call: TRBV7-9
cdr3_aa: CASSLGRGGNQPQHF
cdr3_nt: TGTGCCAGCAGCTTAGGCAGGGGCGGCAATCAGCCCCAGCATTTT

j_call: TRBJ2-5
clone_size: few
d_call: TRBD1
v_call: TRBV20-1
cdr3_aa: CSAREGRTGQETQYF
cdr3_nt: TGCAGTGCTAGAGAAGGAAGGACAGGGCAAGAGACCCAGTACTTC

j_call: TRBJ2-2
clone_size: many
d_call: .
v_call: TRBV6-1
cdr3_aa: CASKYRVDTGELFF
cdr3_nt: TGTGCCAGCAAGTACAGGGTCGACACCGGGGAGCTGTTTTTT

j_call: TRBJ2-3
clone_size: .
d_call: .
v_call: TRBV6-2/TRBV6-3
cdr3_aa: CASSYGRAGTQYF
cdr3_nt: TGTGCCAGCAGTTACGGTCGAGCCGGTACGCAGTATTTT

j_call: TRBJ2-3
clone_size: few
d_call: TRBD1
v_call: TRBV11-1
cdr3_aa: CASSGGQGDADTQYF
cdr3_nt: TGTGCCAGCAGCGGCGGACAGGGAGACGCAGATACGCAGTATTTT

j_call: TRBJ2-1
clone_size: many
d_call: .
v_call: TRBV11-2
cdr3_aa: CASSLYVQGRVYNDEQFF
cdr3_nt: TGTGCCAGCAGCCTTTATGTTCAGGGGAGGGTCTACAATGATGAGCAGTTCTTC

j_call: TRBJ2-7
clone_size: .
d_call: TRBD1
v_call: TRBV7-2
cdr3_aa: CASSEGQGRVRQYF
cdr3_nt: TGTGCCAGCAGCGAAGGACAGGGTAGGGTACGGCAGTACTTC

j_call: TRBJ2-1
clone_size: many
d_call: .
v_call: TRBV7-2
cdr3_aa: CASSFPMGGANNEQFF
cdr3_nt: TGTGCCAGCAGCTTCCCGATGGGCGGAGCTAACAATGAGCAGTTCTTC

j_call: TRBJ1-1
clone_size: few
d_call: TRBD1
v_call: TRBV7-9
cdr3_aa: CASSLGQGIQKHTEAFF
cdr3_nt: TGTGCCAGCAGCCTCGGACAGGGGATTCAGAAACACACTGAAGCTTTCTTT

j_call: TRBJ2-1
clone_size: few
d_call: .
v_call: TRBV6-2/TRBV6-3
cdr3_aa: CASSPFTAIEQFF
cdr3_nt: TGTGCCAGCAGTCCGTTCACGGCAATTGAGCAGTTCTTC

j_call: TRBJ2-3
clone_size: .
d_call: .
v_call: TRBV6-1
cdr3_aa: CASSVWGTDTQYF
cdr3_nt: TGTGCCAGCAGTGTTTGGGGCACAGATACGCAGTATTTT

j_call: TRBJ2-7
clone_size: .
d_call: TRBD1
v_call: TRBV15
cdr3_aa: CATSRPGTGSYEQYF
cdr3_nt: TGTGCCACCAGCAGACCCGGGACAGGGTCCTACGAGCAGTACTTC

j_call: TRBJ2-1
clone_size: few
d_call: TRBD1
v_call: TRBV11-1
cdr3_aa: CASSPRDRGREQFF
cdr3_nt: TGTGCCAGCAGCCCCCGGGACAGGGGACGGGAGCAGTTCTTC

j_call: TRBJ1-5
clone_size: few
d_call: .
v_call: TRBV25-1
cdr3_aa: CASGLTGQPQHF
cdr3_nt: TGTGCCAGCGGCTTGACGGGTCAGCCCCAGCATTTT

j_call: TRBJ2-3
clone_size: few
d_call: .
v_call: TRBV27
cdr3_aa: CASSTLASTDTQYF
cdr3_nt: TGTGCCAGCAGTACATTAGCAAGCACAGATACGCAGTATTTT

j_call: TRBJ1-1
clone_size: .
d_call: .
v_call: TRBV7-9
cdr3_aa: CASSPSRARRTEAFF
cdr3_nt: TGTGCCAGCAGCCCTTCCCGGGCACGAAGGACTGAAGCTTTCTTT

j_call: TRBJ2-3
clone_size: few
d_call: .
v_call: TRBV4-1
cdr3_aa: CASSQVISTDTQYF
cdr3_nt: TGCGCCAGCAGCCAAGTTATCTCCACAGATACGCAGTATTTT

j_call: TRBJ2-1
clone_size: few
d_call: TRBD1
v_call: TRBV12-3/TRBV12-4
cdr3_aa: CASSIQGASFNEQFF
cdr3_nt: TGTGCCAGCAGTATACAGGGGGCATCCTTCAATGAGCAGTTCTTC

j_call: TRBJ2-3
clone_size: few
d_call: .
v_call: TRBV5-5
cdr3_aa: CASSPRGASPDTQYF
cdr3_nt: TGTGCCAGCAGTCCGAGGGGGGCCTCCCCAGATACGCAGTATTTT

j_call: TRBJ2-4
clone_size: .
d_call: .
v_call: TRBV28
cdr3_aa: CASSFGQLAKNIQYF
cdr3_nt: TGTGCCAGCAGTTTCGGACAGTTAGCCAAAAACATTCAGTACTTC

j_call: TRBJ2-3
clone_size: many
d_call: TRBD2
v_call: TRBV7-2
cdr3_aa: CASSLAASGSTDTQYF
cdr3_nt: TGTGCCAGCAGCTTAGCCGCTAGCGGGAGCACAGATACGCAGTATTTT

j_call: TRBJ2-7
clone_size: once
d_call: .
v_call: TRBV7-2
cdr3_aa: CASSPRLFSYEQYF
cdr3_nt: TGTGCCAGCAGCCCCCGACTGTTCTCCTACGAGCAGTACTTC

j_call: TRBJ2-1
clone_size: .
d_call: .
v_call: TRBV5-1
cdr3_aa: CASSLGRETNNEQFF
cdr3_nt: TGCGCCAGCAGCTTGGGCAGGGAAACTAACAATGAGCAGTTCTTC

j_call: TRBJ1-2
clone_size: .
d_call: TRBD1
v_call: TRBV30
cdr3_aa: CAWSDPTGGDYGYTF
cdr3_nt: TGTGCCTGGAGTGACCCGACAGGGGGGGACTATGGCTACACCTTC

j_call: TRBJ2-2
clone_size: many
d_call: .
v_call: TRBV2
cdr3_aa: CASNSFRLTGELFF
cdr3_nt: TGTGCCAGCAATTCGTTTCGGCTCACCGGGGAGCTGTTTTTT

j_call: TRBJ2-5
clone_size: few
d_call: .
v_call: TRBV7-9
cdr3_aa: CASSRVGQETQYF
cdr3_nt: TGTGCCAGCAGTCGGGTGGGCCAAGAGACCCAGTACTTC

j_call: TRBJ2-5
clone_size: few
d_call: .
v_call: TRBV5-1
cdr3_aa: CASQRAPGLEETQYF
cdr3_nt: TGCGCCAGCCAAAGAGCACCGGGACTCGAAGAGACCCAGTACTTC

j_call: TRBJ2-3
clone_size: .
d_call: .
v_call: TRBV12-3/TRBV12-4
cdr3_aa: CASSPDLWGGLHTDTQYF
cdr3_nt: TGTGCCAGCAGTCCGGACTTGTGGGGGGGCCTCCACACAGATACGCAGTATTTT

j_call: TRBJ2-2
clone_size: .
d_call: .
v_call: TRBV6-5
cdr3_aa: CASSYSALTGELFF
cdr3_nt: TGTGCCAGCAGTTACTCCGCCCTTACCGGGGAGCTGTTTTTT

j_call: TRBJ2-1
clone_size: many
d_call: TRBD2
v_call: TRBV2
cdr3_aa: CASSELGLAHIEQFF
cdr3_nt: TGTGCCAGCAGTGAATTAGGACTAGCCCACATTGAGCAGTTCTTC

j_call: TRBJ1-2
clone_size: .
d_call: TRBD1
v_call: TRBV6-2/TRBV6-3
cdr3_aa: CASSYSGTGFSRRIGTYGYTF
cdr3_nt: TGTGCCAGCAGTTACTCGGGGACAGGCTTCTCGAGGAGAATAGGAACCTATGGCTACACCTTC

j_call: TRBJ1-1
clone_size: .
d_call: TRBD1
v_call: TRBV29-1
cdr3_aa: CSALGTAYEAFF
cdr3_nt: TGCAGCGCCCTCGGGACAGCATATGAAGCTTTCTTT

j_call: TRBJ1-6
clone_size: .
d_call: .
v_call: TRBV3-1
cdr3_aa: CASSQDEGSYNSPLHF
cdr3_nt: TGTGCCAGCAGCCAAGATGAGGGCAGCTATAATTCACCCCTCCACTTT

j_call: TRBJ2-5
clone_size: few
d_call: .
v_call: TRBV5-1
cdr3_aa: CASSLSDDRTQYF
cdr3_nt: TGCGCCAGCAGCTTGTCGGACGATCGGACCCAGTACTTC

j_call: TRBJ1-5
clone_size: .
d_call: TRBD1
v_call: TRBV6-1
cdr3_aa: CASSPPGTGTNQPQHF
cdr3_nt: TGTGCCAGCAGTCCCCCCGGGACAGGGACCAATCAGCCCCAGCATTTT

j_call: TRBJ2-7
clone_size: few
d_call: .
v_call: TRBV20-1
cdr3_aa: CSASTGNSYEQYF
cdr3_nt: TGCAGTGCTTCGACGGGGAACTCCTACGAGCAGTACTTC

j_call: TRBJ1-6
clone_size: few
d_call: TRBD1
v_call: TRBV9
cdr3_aa: CASSPQGQNNSPLHF
cdr3_nt: TGTGCCAGCAGCCCTCAGGGACAGAATAATTCACCCCTCCACTTT

j_call: TRBJ1-2
clone_size: many
d_call: .
v_call: TRBV12-3/TRBV12-4
cdr3_aa: CASSSGPDYGYTF
cdr3_nt: TGTGCCAGCAGCTCGGGACCGGACTATGGCTACACCTTC

j_call: TRBJ2-7
clone_size: .
d_call: TRBD2
v_call: TRBV20-1
cdr3_aa: CSARGTSGRYEQYF
cdr3_nt: TGCAGTGCTAGGGGGACTAGCGGGAGGTACGAGCAGTACTTC

j_call: TRBJ1-6
clone_size: .
d_call: TRBD1
v_call: TRBV20-1
cdr3_aa: CSASRQGYNSPLHF
cdr3_nt: TGCAGTGCTAGCAGACAGGGATATAATTCACCCCTCCACTTT

j_call: TRBJ2-2
clone_size: .
d_call: TRBD1
v_call: TRBV12-3/TRBV12-4
cdr3_aa: CASIYWTGGDTGELFF
cdr3_nt: TGTGCCAGCATCTACTGGACAGGGGGCGACACCGGGGAGCTGTTTTTT

j_call: TRBJ1-1
clone_size: few
d_call: .
v_call: TRBV5-1
cdr3_aa: CASRAPSGRLNTEAFF
cdr3_nt: TGCGCCAGCAGAGCTCCCAGTGGGCGACTGAACACTGAAGCTTTCTTT

j_call: TRBJ2-3
clone_size: .
d_call: TRBD1
v_call: TRBV10-3
cdr3_aa: CAISEDRGLLDTQYF
cdr3_nt: TGTGCCATCAGTGAGGACAGGGGATTGTTGGATACGCAGTATTTT